The clone carrying this T cell receptor beta chain has ten or more counts. This record comes from a study of neurological immune-mediated disorders. The making of cDNA relied on 5'RACE with 10-nucleotide random UMIs. TCRdb processed the 5' RACE reads anew with MiXCR; each CDR3 protein has one entry. The table lists about 58,000 distinct CDR3 sequences, under 3.5% of them singletons. The CDR3 spans 12 residues. Germline CDR1 is SQVTM and CDR2 is ANQGSEA. Trimming took off 4 bases at V and 4 bases at J, with 10 bases between the two ends. The rearrangement uses TRBV29-1 and TRBJ2-5; D remains unclear. Sequenced: PBMCs. The clonotype was recovered from a woman aged 60-75 years with multiple sclerosis. The CDR3 DNA is TGCAGCGTTGTTAAGGTGGCAGAGACCCAGTACTTC. As protein: CSVVKVAETQYF.